This T cell receptor beta chain stems from a study of blood T cell repertoires in COVID-19. Turning to the study itself: Sample material is recorded as cDNA or gDNA derived from T cells, B-cell-depleted T cells, or PBMCs.

In the original processing: Estimation of nucleated cell counts was performed using reference gene primer amplification. Produced via immunoSEQ multiplex PCR; TCRdb's table is partial and in-frame only. That table furnishes V, J and clone size, whereas the DNA furnished D and trimming. This table has some 130,000 clones, approximately 74% appearing once. This CDR3 has 13 amino acids. Trimming took off 7 bases at V and 6 bases at J, with 13 bases between the two ends. Per the germline V gene, CDR1 is KGHDR and CDR2 is SFDVKD. This sequence originates from a woman aged 70 to 79 with acute or convalescent COVID-19. The V call is TRBV24-1, the J call TRBJ2-3; no clear D. The sequenced sample was peripheral blood. CDR3 nucleotides: TGTGCCACCAGCACATCGATCGGGGATACGCAGTATTTT. Amino acids: CATSTSIGDTQYF.